This TCR beta chain appears in the sequencing data of a study of regulatory T cells in long-lasting Graves disease. The overall study: Newly diagnosed Graves' patients took antithyroid drugs under 3 months.

Study-wide results and limits: Among samples with persistent disease, TRBV28, TRBJ1-2 and TRBJ2-5 were favored.

V lost 2 bases to trimming and J lost 2 bases, with 10 bases between them. The CDR3 sequence is 15 residues long. Germline lookup yields CDR1 SGHAT and CDR2 FQNNGV. With iRepertoire HTBI primers and Arm-PCR of CDR3 regions, TCR beta libraries were built. Each CDR3 protein gets one entry after TCRdb re-called the multiplex PCR reads with MiXCR. The sample holds some 340,000 distinct CDR3 sequences, approximately 12% seen once. Sample time point: newly diagnosed GD, antithyroid drugs for less than 3 months. From RNA extracted from PBMCs, the TCR library was made. As collected, the peripheral blood samples measured 7 to 9.5 milliliters each and went into EDTA tubes. Many counts were recorded for this clonotype. The antigen is undetermined. The same specimen was also included in a second study, on T cells in Graves' hyperthyroidism and ophthalmopathy. That work contributes: With the HTBI primer set, the TCR CDR3 went through a first round of RT-PCR.

This TCR derives from a woman between 18 and 29 years old with Graves disease. The sample here was peripheral blood mononuclear cells (PBMCs), taken at new diagnosis, from a patient treated with antithyroid drugs. This chain uses TRBV11-2 with TRBJ2-1, with a possible D match to TRBD1 (6 bases). CDR3 region: CASSLTWTAYNEQFF. In nucleotides, the CDR3 is TGTGCCAGCAGCTTAACATGGACAGCCTACAATGAGCAGTTCTTC.